The 28 T cell receptor beta chains in this list originate from one sample, sequenced in a study of blood T cell repertoires in COVID-19. Libraries were prepared by immunoSEQ multiplex PCR; TCRdb keeps only in-frame clonotypes and omits some of them. The sample carries under 250,000 clones, around 89% recorded once. The specimen sequenced was peripheral blood. The receptor set was obtained from a woman aged 25 to 45 with COVID-19, enrolled during active disease.

The rearrangement uses TRBV4-2 and TRBJ2-3; a possible D gene is TRBD2 (6 bases). Trimming left V 5 bases short and J 3 bases short, with 15 bases between. This CDR3 is 15 amino acids long. The V gene's germline CDR1 is LGHNA and CDR2 YNFKEQ. DNA for the CDR3: TGTGCCAGCAGCGAAAACAGACGGGGGACAGATACGCAGTATTTT. This codes for CASSENRRGTDTQYF.

This clone was detected once. The gene calls are TRBV19 and TRBJ2-1, with TRBD2 matching 10 bases. The V and J ends lost 7 bases and 3 bases, in that order; junction bases with no gene match: 6. In germline, CDR1 is LNHDA, CDR2 SQIVND (reference sequence). The CDR3 totals 15 residues. CDR3 coding DNA: TGTGCCAGTAAACCGCTAGCGGGAGTCTACAATGAGCAGTTCTTC. Protein product: CASKPLAGVYNEQFF.

The chain links TRBV7-9 to TRBJ1-2; D uncertain. Between the trimmed V and J ends, which lost 5 bases and 8 bases, there was a span of 9 bases. The CDR3 contains 11 residues. Per the germline V gene, CDR1 is SEHNR and CDR2 is FQNEAQ (reference sequence). CDR3 protein: CASSQLSGYTF. For the CDR3, the DNA is TGTGCCAGCAGCCAACTCTCGGGCTACACCTTC.

The chain is built from TRBV6-5 and TRBJ1-2; D perhaps matches TRBD1 (6 bases). Germline V gene data show CDR1 as MNHEY and CDR2 as SVGAGI. CDR3 length equals 15 residues. V was cut by 4 bases and J by 8 bases, with 20 bases left in between. The DNA for the CDR3 is TGTGCCAGCAGTTTCAGTGGTCCAGGGGCCGGGGGCTACACCTTC. This encodes CASSFSGPGAGGYTF.

The CDR3 region is CASSDGTNRVEQFF. The CDR3 coding sequence is TGCGCCAGCAGTGATGGAACAAACAGGGTCGAGCAGTTCTTC. The chain couples TRBV10-2 to TRBJ2-1, with D possibly matching TRBD1 (6 bases). The CDR3 is made up of 14 amino acids. Germline V gene data show CDR1 as WSHSY and CDR2 as SAAADI. Trimming left V 3 bases short and J 10 bases short, with 16 bases between.

The J gene is TRBJ1-1, the V gene TRBV2, with 8 bases identical to TRBD1. Trimming cost V 2 bases and J 6 bases; bases outside gene matches: 14. CDR1 and CDR2 from the germline V gene are SNHLY and FYNNEI. This CDR3 contains 17 residues. Here the CDR3 DNA reads TGTGCCAGCAGTGAATCGGGCTACAGGGGGAGCATTTCTGAAGCTTTCTTT. Protein product: CASSESGYRGSISEAFF.

This rearrangement joins TRBV19 to TRBJ1-5, with TRBD1 identical over 7 bases. There are 15 residues in the CDR3. V dropped 8 bases and J dropped 4; count of bases not matched to a gene: 11. Germline V gene sequence: CDR1 LNHDA, CDR2 SQIVND (reference sequence). Here the CDR3 reads CASSFRDSYNQPQHF. In nucleotides, the CDR3 is TGTGCCAGTTCCTTCCGGGACAGCTATAATCAGCCCCAGCATTTT.

The DNA for the CDR3 is TGTGCCAGCAGCCCCCGAAGTCCGGAGCGGGGCGAGCAGTACGTC. This codes for CASSPRSPERGEQYV. J is TRBJ2-7 and V is TRBV6-5, with 7 bases that match TRBD2. There are 15 residues in the CDR3. Germline V gene sequence: CDR1 MNHEY, CDR2 SVGAGI. With V trimmed by 6 bases and J by 6 bases, 14 bases remained unmatched.

The chain carries TRBV3-1 (or the pseudogene TRBV3-2) and TRBJ2-1, with 8 bases matching TRBD2. Germline CDR1 and CDR2: LGHDT and YNNKEL (reference sequence). CDR3 length: 17 amino acids. V was clipped by 1 base and J by 0 bases; unmatched bases: 5. CDR3 nucleotides: TGTGCCAGCAGCCAAGGACTAGCGCGTAGCTCCTACAATGAGCAGTTCTTC. This translates into CASSQGLARSSYNEQFF.

The chain uses TRBV5-4 and TRBJ2-7; D perhaps matches TRBD2 (6 bases). CDR1 SGHNT and CDR2 YYREEE come from the germline V gene (reference sequence). Trimming pared 0 bases from V and 7 bases from J, leaving 8 bases between. This CDR3 contains 12 residues. CDR3 residues: CASSLAAGEQYF. DNA of the CDR3: TGTGCCAGCAGCTTGGCCGCGGGGGAGCAGTACTTC.

V gene TRBV29-1 combines with J gene TRBJ2-2, with 8 bases aligning to TRBD1. The CDR3 consists of 13 residues. Germline V lookup: CDR1 SQVTM, CDR2 ANQGSEA. Losses at the gene ends were 7 bases for V and 1 base for J; bases not matched to a gene: 2. Written as DNA, the CDR3 is TGCAGCGCAGACAGGGGGAACACCGGGGAGCTGTTTTTT. Its translation: CSADRGNTGELFF.

This chain connects TRBV5-1 to TRBJ2-3; no clear D. Trimming took 0 bases from V and 8 from J, leaving 16 bases between them. CDR3 length: 15 amino acids. Germline V gene lookup returns CDR1 SGHRS and CDR2 YFSETQ. The CDR3, as DNA: TGCGCCAGCAGCTTGGTTACTGCCCGAGGTGGTACGCAGTATTTT. Translated: CASSLVTARGGTQYF.

This clone was detected once. V gene TRBV10-2 combines with J gene TRBJ2-7; 8 positions agree with TRBD2. This CDR3 spans 14 amino acids. CDR1 is WSHSY and CDR2 is SAAADI in the germline V gene. Trimming took 4 bases from V and 1 from J; bases not matched to a gene: 3. CDR3 sequence (DNA): TGCGCCAGCAGTGGAGCGGGGGATTCCTACGAGCAGTACTTC. Protein product: CASSGAGDSYEQYF.

This chain links TRBV7-2 with TRBJ1-3; 10 bases line up with TRBD1. The CDR3 sequence is 19 residues long. After removal of 5 bases from V and 4 bases from J, the junction contained 17 bases not matched to a gene. Germline loops: CDR1 SGHTA, CDR2 FQGNSA. The CDR3 bases are TGTGCCAGCAGCCCTGAGGGGGTGACAGGGGGCTTGAAAGGAAACACCATATATTTT. Its translation is CASSPEGVTGGLKGNTIYF.

The chain recombines TRBV12-3 or TRBV12-4 with TRBJ1-5; D might be TRBD1 (6 bases). Between the trimmed V and J ends, which lost 7 bases and 4 bases, there was a span of 11 bases. This CDR3 comprises 13 residues. The CDR3 bases are TGTGCCAGCAAGTACAGGGTTAATCAGCCCCAGCATTTT. This codes for CASKYRVNQPQHF.

The rearrangement joins TRBV7-6 to TRBJ2-1; tentatively, D is TRBD1 (5 bases). Germline V CDR1 and CDR2: SGHVS, FNYEAQ. Trimming took off 1 base at V and 5 bases at J, with 9 bases between the two ends. The CDR3 is 14 residues long. The CDR3 DNA reads TGTGCCAGCAGCTTAGTGGGGCGGAACAATGAGCAGTTCTTC. The encoded protein is CASSLVGRNNEQFF.

CDR3 bases: TGTGCCAGCTCACAAGGGACAGGGATAACCTACGAGCAGTACTTC. This translates into CASSQGTGITYEQYF. This rearrangement joins TRBV18 to TRBJ2-7, with 9 positions matching TRBD1. CDR1 KGHSH and CDR2 LQKENI come from the germline V gene. Germline trimming cut 4 bases from V and 2 bases from J; bases unmatched to any gene: 6. The CDR3 has 15 amino acids.

This chain joins TRBV21-1 and TRBJ2-3; TRBD1, the D gene given by the table, was not confirmed from the DNA. TRBV21-1 corresponds to a pseudogene. CDR3 length: 18 residues. The CDR3 DNA reads TGTGCCAGCAGCAAACAACAGGGCCCGCTAACCGACTGGGGTACGCAGTATTTT. It codes for CASSKQQGPLTDWGTQYF.

This chain links TRBV28 with TRBJ1-3, with D unresolved. Germline V gene data show CDR1 as MDHEN and CDR2 as SYDVKM. V lost 6 bases and J 0 bases, leaving 9 bases between the germline ends. This CDR3 comprises 14 residues. The CDR3 region has the DNA TGTGCCAGCAGCACAGCCAGCTCTGGAAACACCATATATTTT. This encodes CASSTASSGNTIYF.

The chain links TRBV29-1 to TRBJ1-1, with 8 bases lining up with TRBD1. V lost 6 bases to trimming and J lost 8 bases; unmatched junction nucleotides: 8. This CDR3 has 12 amino acids. CDR1 and CDR2 (germline): SQVTM, ANQGSEA. In nucleotides, the CDR3 is TGCAGCGTCGCCTGGACAGGGTTGGAAGCTTTCTTT. This gives the protein CSVAWTGLEAFF.

The chain links TRBV3-1 (or the pseudogene TRBV3-2) to TRBJ1-2, with 8 bases aligning to TRBD1. The trim removed 4 bases at V and 4 bases at J, leaving 11 bases unmatched. This CDR3 is 16 amino acids long. Germline values: CDR1 LGHDT, CDR2 YNNKEL (reference sequence). DNA for the CDR3: TGTGCCAGCAGCCGCAGCCGGACAGGGCACCTCTATGGCTACACCTTC. As protein: CASSRSRTGHLYGYTF.

This rearrangement joins TRBV9 to TRBJ2-5; 7 bases line up with TRBD2. This CDR3 region has 15 residues. Germline CDR1 reads SGDLS; CDR2 reads YYNGEE. V lost 2 bases, J lost 2 bases, and 6 bases stayed unmatched. The DNA for the CDR3 is TGTGCCAGCAGCGTCGCCGGGGGGACTCAAGAGACCCAGTACTTC. Its translation is CASSVAGGTQETQYF.

This chain joins TRBV30 and TRBJ2-3, with 11 bases matching TRBD2. This CDR3 has 17 residues. CDR1 and CDR2 (germline): GTSNPN, SVGIG (reference sequence). With 1 base clipped from V and 7 bases from J, the junction kept 13 bases outside the gene matches. In DNA, the CDR3 is TGTGCCTGGAGTGCCCTAATAGCGGGAGGGCCTGTGAATACGCAGTATTTT. Its translation: CAWSALIAGGPVNTQYF.

This clone has only one observation. The chain has TRBV12-5 and TRBJ2-1; TRBD2 matches at 12 bases. Germline V gene lookup returns CDR1 LGHNT and CDR2 FRNRAP. This CDR3 has 21 amino acids. Trimming at V came to 6 bases and at J to 0 bases, leaving 18 bases not matched to a gene. The CDR3 DNA is TGTGCTAGTGGCGACCCGCAGACTAGCGGGAGTTGGATTTTCTCCTACAATGAGCAGTTCTTC. It specifies CASGDPQTSGSWIFSYNEQFF. Full variable domain (outside the CDR3, taken from reference TRBV12-5 and TRBJ2-1): DARVTQTPRHKVTEMGQEVTMRCQPILGHNTVFWYRQTMMQGLELLAYFRNRAPLDDSGMPKDRFSAEMPDATLATLKIQPSEPRDSAVYFCASGDPQTSGSWIFSYNEQFFGPGTRLTVL.

V is TRBV14 and J is TRBJ2-1; D might be TRBD1 (5 bases). The CDR3 runs to 16 residues. The V gene's germline CDR1 is SGHDN and CDR2 FVKESK. Trimming removed 3 bases at V and 0 bases at J, with 12 bases between. The CDR3 spells CASSHIRQSSYNEQFF. CDR3 DNA: TGTGCCAGCAGCCATATCCGACAGAGCTCCTACAATGAGCAGTTCTTC.

V usage is TRBV7-2 and J usage is TRBJ2-3; maybe TRBD1 (5 bases). This CDR3 has 14 amino acids. V was trimmed by 5 bases and J by 2 bases, leaving 11 bases between them. CDR1 and CDR2 (germline): SGHTA, FQGNSA. The CDR3 nucleotides are TGTGCCAGCAGCCTCGACAGATACACAGATACGCAGTATTTT. Amino acids: CASSLDRYTDTQYF.

This clone was picked up a small number of times. V usage is TRBV25-1 and J usage is TRBJ2-2; the match to TRBD2 covers 8 bases. Germline-derived CDR1 and CDR2 are MGHDK and SYGVNS. This CDR3 has 16 amino acids. V shed 1 base and J 2 bases; nucleotides not matched to a gene: 3. The CDR3, as DNA: TGTGCCAGCAGTGAATCGGGGGGGATTAACACCGGGGAGCTGTTTTTT. Translated, it gives CASSESGGINTGELFF.

This clone was seen once. This sequence joins TRBV21-1 and TRBJ1-1. TRBV21-1 is described as a pseudogene. The CDR3 sequence is 16 residues long. In nucleotides, the CDR3 is TGTGCCAGCAGCAAAGCGCTTGGCGGGCGGAACACTGAAGCTTTCTTT. Translation: CASSKALGGRNTEAFF.